This TCR beta chain was captured by sequencing in a study of OX40 agonist ivuxolimab in advanced cancers. Background on the study: The patients' treatment was ivuxolimab, an agonistic anti-OX40 (CD134) antibody. Dose-escalation patients' cancers were hepatocellular carcinoma, melanoma, renal cell or head and neck cancer.

Some clones are missing from TCRdb's copy, which holds only in-frame ones; the method was immunoSEQ multiplex PCR. The table has about 20,000 clones, roughly 90% seen once. Sample: CD4+ or CD8+ T cells sorted from blood, taken in a trial of the OX40 agonist ivuxolimab. The TCR comes from an adult with an advanced solid tumor such as melanoma, head and neck, liver or kidney cancer.

The CDR3: CASSLRLAIQETQYF. The CDR3 nucleotides read TGCGCCAGCAGCTTGAGACTAGCAATCCAAGAGACCCAGTACTTC. The chain uses TRBV5-1 and TRBJ2-5, with TRBD2 matching 7 bases. Trimming took 1 base from V and 1 from J; bases not matched to a gene: 4. Germline values: CDR1 SGHRS, CDR2 YFSETQ. CDR3 length equals 15 residues.